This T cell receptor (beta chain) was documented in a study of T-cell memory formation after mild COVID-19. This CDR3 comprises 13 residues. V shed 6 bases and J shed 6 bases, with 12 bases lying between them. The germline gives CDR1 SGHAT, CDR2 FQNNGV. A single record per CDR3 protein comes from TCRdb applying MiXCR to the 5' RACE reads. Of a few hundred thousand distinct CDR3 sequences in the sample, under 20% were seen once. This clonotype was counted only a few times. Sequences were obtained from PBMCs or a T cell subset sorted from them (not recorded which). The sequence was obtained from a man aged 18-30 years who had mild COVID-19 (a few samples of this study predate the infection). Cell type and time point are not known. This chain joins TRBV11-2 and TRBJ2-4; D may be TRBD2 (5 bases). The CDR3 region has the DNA TGTGCCAGCAGTTTGTCCGGGGTAAACATTCAGTACTTC. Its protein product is CASSLSGVNIQYF. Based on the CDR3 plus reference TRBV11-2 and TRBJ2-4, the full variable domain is EAGVAQSPRYKIIEKRQSVAFWCNPISGHATLYWYQQILGQGPKLLIQFQNNGVVDDSQLPKDRFSAERLKGVDSTLKIQPAKLEDSAVYLCASSLSGVNIQYFGAGTRLSVL.